The present entry profiles one TCR beta chain with its context. TCR beta CDR3 regions were amplified from RNA transcripts. First-round RT-PCR with HTBI primers amplified the TCR CDR3 region. TCRdb reanalysed the multiplex PCR reads using MiXCR and keeps one entry per CDR3 protein. This sample has some 500,000 distinct CDR3 sequences, with around 15% found just once. Trimming cost V 7 bases and J 1 base, with 18 bases left between them. Germline CDR1 reads SGHRS; CDR2 reads YFSETQ. CDR3 length equals 16 residues. The sample originates from a study of T cells in Graves' hyperthyroidism and ophthalmopathy.

This chain uses TRBV5-1 with TRBJ2-1; D is possibly TRBD2 (6 bases). This TCR came from a woman aged 25-40 years with Graves' ophthalmopathy. Material for sequencing was blood. This CDR3 is CASDDGTANSYNEQFF. The CDR3 bases are TGCGCCAGCGATGACGGGACTGCTAATTCCTACAATGAGCAGTTCTTC. The variable domain in full, with the rest retrieved from reference TRBV5-1 and TRBJ2-1, is KAGVTQTPRYLIKTRGQQVTLSCSPISGHRSVSWYQQTPGQGLQFLFEYFSETQRNKGNFPGRFSGRQFSNSRSEMNVSTLELGDSALYLCASDDGTANSYNEQFFGPGTRLTVL.